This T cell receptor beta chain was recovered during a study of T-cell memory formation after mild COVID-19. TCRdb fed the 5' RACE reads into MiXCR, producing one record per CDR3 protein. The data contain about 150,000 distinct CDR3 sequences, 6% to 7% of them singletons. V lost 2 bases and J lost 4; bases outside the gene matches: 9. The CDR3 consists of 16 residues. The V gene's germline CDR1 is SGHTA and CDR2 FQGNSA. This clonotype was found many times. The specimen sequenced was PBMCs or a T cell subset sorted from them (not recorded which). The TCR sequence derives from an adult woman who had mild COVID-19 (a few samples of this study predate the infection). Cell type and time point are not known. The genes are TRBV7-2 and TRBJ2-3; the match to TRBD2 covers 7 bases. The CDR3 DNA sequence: TGTGCCAGCAGCTTACTGGGGGGAGGGTCCTCAGATACGCAGTATTTT. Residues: CASSLLGGGSSDTQYF.